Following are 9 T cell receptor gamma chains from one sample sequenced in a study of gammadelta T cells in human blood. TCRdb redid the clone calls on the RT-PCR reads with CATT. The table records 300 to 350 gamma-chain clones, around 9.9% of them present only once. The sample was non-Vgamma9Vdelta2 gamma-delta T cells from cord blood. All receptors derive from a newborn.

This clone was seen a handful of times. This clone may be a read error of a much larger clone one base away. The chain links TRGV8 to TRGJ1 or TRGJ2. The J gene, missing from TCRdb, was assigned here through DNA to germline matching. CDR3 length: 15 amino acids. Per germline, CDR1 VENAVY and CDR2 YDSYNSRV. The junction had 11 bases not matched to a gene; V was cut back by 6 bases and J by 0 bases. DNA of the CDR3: TGTGCCACCTGGCCATCCTCTTCGAATTATTATAAGAAACTCTTT. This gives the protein CATWPSSSNYYKKLF.

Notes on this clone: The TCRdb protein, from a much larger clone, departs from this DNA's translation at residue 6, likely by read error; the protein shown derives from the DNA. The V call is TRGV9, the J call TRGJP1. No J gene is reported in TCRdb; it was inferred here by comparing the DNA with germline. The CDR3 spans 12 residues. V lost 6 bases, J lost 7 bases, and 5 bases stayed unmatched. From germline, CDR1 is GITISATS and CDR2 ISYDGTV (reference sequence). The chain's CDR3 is CALWYIGWFKIF. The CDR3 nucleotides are TGTGCCTTGTGGTACATTGGTTGGTTCAAGATATTT.

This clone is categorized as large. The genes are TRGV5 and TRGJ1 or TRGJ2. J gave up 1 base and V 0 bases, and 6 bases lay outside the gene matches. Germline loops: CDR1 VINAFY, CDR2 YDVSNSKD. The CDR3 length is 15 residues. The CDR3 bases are TGTGCCACCTGGGACAGGCGTCAAAATTATTATAAGAAACTCTTT. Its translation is CATWDRRQNYYKKLF.

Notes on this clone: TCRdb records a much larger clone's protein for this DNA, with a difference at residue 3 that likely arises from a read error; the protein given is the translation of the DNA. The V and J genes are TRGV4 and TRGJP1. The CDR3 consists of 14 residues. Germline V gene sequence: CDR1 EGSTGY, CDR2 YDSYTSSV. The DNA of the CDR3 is TGTGCCGCCTGGGATGAGGGCACTGGTTGGTTCAAGATATTT. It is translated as CAAWDEGTGWFKIF.

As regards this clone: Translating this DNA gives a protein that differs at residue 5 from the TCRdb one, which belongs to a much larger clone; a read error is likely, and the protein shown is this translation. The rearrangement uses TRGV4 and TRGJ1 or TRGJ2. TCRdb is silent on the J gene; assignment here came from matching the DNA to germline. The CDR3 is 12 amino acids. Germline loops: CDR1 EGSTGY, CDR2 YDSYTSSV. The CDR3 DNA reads TGTGCCACCTGGAATGGATATTATAAGAAACTCTTT. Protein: CATWNGYYKKLF.

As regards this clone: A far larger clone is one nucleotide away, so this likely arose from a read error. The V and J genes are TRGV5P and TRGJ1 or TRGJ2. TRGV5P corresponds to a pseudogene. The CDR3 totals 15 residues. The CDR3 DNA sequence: TGTGCCACCTGGGTCAGTATTACTCATTATTATAAGAAACTCTTT. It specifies CATWVSITHYYKKLF.

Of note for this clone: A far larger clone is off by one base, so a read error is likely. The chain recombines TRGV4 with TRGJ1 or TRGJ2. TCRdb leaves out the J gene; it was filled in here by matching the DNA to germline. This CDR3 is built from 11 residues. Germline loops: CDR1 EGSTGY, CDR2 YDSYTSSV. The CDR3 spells CATWVYCKKLF. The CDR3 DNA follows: TGTGCCACCTGGGTCTATTGTAAGAAACTCTTT.

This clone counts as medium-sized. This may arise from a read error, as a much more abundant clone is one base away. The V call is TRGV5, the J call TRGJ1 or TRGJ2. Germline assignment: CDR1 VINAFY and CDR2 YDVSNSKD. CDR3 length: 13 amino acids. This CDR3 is CATRDRDYYKKLF. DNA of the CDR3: TGTGCCACCCGGGACAGGGACTATTATAAGAAACTCTTT.

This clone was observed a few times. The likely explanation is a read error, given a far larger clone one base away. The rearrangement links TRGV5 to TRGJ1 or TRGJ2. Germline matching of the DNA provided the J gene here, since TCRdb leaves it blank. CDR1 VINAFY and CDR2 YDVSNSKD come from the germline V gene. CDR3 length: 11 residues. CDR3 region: CATRDRYKKLF. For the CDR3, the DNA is TGTGCCACCCGGGACAGATATAAGAAACTCTTT.